This T cell receptor beta chain was observed in a study of T cell responses to AZD1222 COVID-19 vaccine. Findings and limits, study-wide: Spike as a whole was targeted by vaccine-associated CD4 TCRs, dominant at 160-218 and 743-854. Samples come after the peak T cell response, not at day 14. Females made up more of the donors, who were largely white British, and clonal diversity may have come out too low.

Between the trimmed V and J ends, which lost 7 bases and 5 bases, there was a span of 18 bases. CDR3 length: 14 residues. CDR1 is SGHKS and CDR2 is YYEKEE in the germline V gene (reference sequence). The method was immunoSEQ multiplex PCR; TCRdb's version includes in-frame clones alone and lacks a portion of them. The sample contains tens of thousands of clones, 91% of which appear only once. As regards this clone: Its antigen is unknown.

This TCR was sampled from an adult who received the AZD1222 COVID-19 vaccine. The chain recombines TRBV5-5 with TRBJ2-5; no firm D call. The sequenced sample was peripheral blood, obtained 28 days after the second AZD1222 dose. The CDR3 DNA follows: TGTGCCAGCTCTTCGCTACAGCGAGGCGAGACCCAGTACTTC. Amino acids: CASSSLQRGETQYF.